Below are 32 T cell receptor beta chains sequenced from a single sample in a study of cytomegalovirus exposure and HLA in healthy donors. Primers: 60 Vbeta forward and 13 Jbeta reverse. Sequencing used immunoSEQ multiplex PCR; TCRdb keeps in-frame clones, though not all of them. The data hold some 99,000 clones, with less than 85% observed a single time. What was sequenced was PBMCs. Receptors were obtained from a male donor in good health and CMV-seronegative.

V and J are TRBV11-3 and TRBJ2-3; D is unclear. V lost 0 bases, J lost 6 bases, and 10 bases lay in between. The CDR3 loop spans 14 amino acids. Germline-derived CDR1 and CDR2 are SGHNT and YENEEA. This CDR3 reads CASSLDPGADTQYF. The CDR3 DNA follows: TGTGCCAGCAGCTTAGATCCCGGTGCGGATACGCAGTATTTT.

This chain connects TRBV7-2 to TRBJ1-6; TRBD1 matches 7 bases. Losses at the gene ends were 5 bases for V and 10 bases for J; bases not matched to a gene: 5. Germline V gene data show CDR1 as SGHTA and CDR2 as FQGNSA. There are 13 residues in the CDR3. The CDR3 sequence is CASSTRQGSPLHF. DNA of the CDR3: TGTGCCAGCAGCACTCGACAGGGCTCACCCCTCCACTTT. The full variable domain, in which reference TRBV7-2 and TRBJ1-6 provide the parts outside the CDR3, is GAGVSQSPSNKVTEKGKDVELRCDPISGHTALYWYRQSLGQGLEFLIYFQGNSAPDKSGLPSDRFSAERTGGSVSTLTIQRTQQEDSAVYLCASSTRQGSPLHFGNGTRLTVT.

The rearrangement joins TRBV9 to TRBJ1-5, with a possible D match to TRBD1 (6 bases). V was shortened by 7 bases and J by 4 bases, with 12 bases between the two germline ends. The length of the CDR3 is 13 residues. The germline V gene has CDR1 SGDLS and CDR2 YYNGEE. The DNA of the CDR3 is TGTGCCAGCGGGGGGGGGCTGAATCAGCCCCAGCATTTT. Translating it yields CASGGGLNQPQHF. The entire variable domain, with the rest obtained from reference TRBV9 and TRBJ1-5, is as follows: DSGVTQTPKHLITATGQRVTLRCSPRSGDLSVYWYQQSLDQGLQFLIQYYNGEERAKGNILERFSAQQFPDLHSELNLSSLELGDSALYFCASGGGLNQPQHFGDGTRLSIL.

This clone came up a few times. The gene calls are TRBV28 and TRBJ1-1; D not certain. CDR3 size: 17 residues. Germline V CDR1 and CDR2: MDHEN, SYDVKM. The V end was cut by 5 bases, the J end by 1 base, with 20 bases between. CDR3 loop: CASSILDLGRRNTEAFF. CDR3 sequence (DNA): TGTGCCAGCAGTATACTAGATCTCGGACGGAGGAACACTGAAGCTTTCTTT.

V usage is TRBV5-6 and J usage is TRBJ1-5; maybe TRBD1 (6 bases). V gave up 2 bases and J gave up 3 bases, with 9 bases separating them. There are 14 residues in the CDR3. The germline V gene has CDR1 SGHDT and CDR2 YYEEEE. CDR3 coding DNA: TGTGCCAGCAGCTTTCAGGGGACCAATCAGCCCCAGCATTTT. Its protein product is CASSFQGTNQPQHF.

The rearrangement uses TRBV7-9 and TRBJ2-7, with 11 positions matching TRBD1. Germline V gene sequence: CDR1 SEHNR, CDR2 FQNEAQ (reference sequence). CDR3 length: 15 amino acids. The trim removed 1 base at V and 5 bases at J, leaving 4 bases unmatched. CDR3 residues: CASSLGRTGGNEQYF. In nucleotides, the CDR3 is TGTGCCAGCAGCTTAGGTAGGACAGGGGGCAACGAGCAGTACTTC.

This clone appeared a few times. This CDR3 reads CASSLSGLAAYNEQFF. The CDR3 DNA sequence: TGTGCCAGCAGCTTAAGCGGACTAGCGGCCTACAATGAGCAGTTCTTC. This chain uses TRBV7-3 with TRBJ2-1; 10 bases align to TRBD2. The CDR3 sequence is 16 residues long. J gave up 2 bases and V 1 base, and 2 bases lay outside the gene matches. Germline CDR1 reads SGHTA; CDR2 reads FQGTGA.

This clone has a handful of counts. The rearrangement joins TRBV27 to TRBJ2-7; unclear D gene. With 5 bases removed from V and 0 bases from J, the gap between germline ends came to 11 bases. The CDR3 consists of 14 residues. Germline CDR1 and CDR2: MNHEY and SMNVEV (reference sequence). The CDR3 nucleotides are TGTGCCAGCAGTCCGCAGGTTCTCTCCTACGAGCAGTACTTC. This codes for CASSPQVLSYEQYF.

This clone was observed a few times. This chain uses TRBV30 with TRBJ2-4; D unclear. The ends were cut back, 3 bases at V and 2 bases at J, with 8 bases in the middle. The CDR3 covers 13 residues. Germline values: CDR1 GTSNPN, CDR2 SVGIG (reference sequence). Here the CDR3 reads CAWRKTSKNIQYF. As DNA, the CDR3 is TGTGCCTGGAGGAAGACATCCAAAAACATTCAGTACTTC.

The chain recombines TRBV19 with TRBJ2-2; TRBD1 aligns across 9 bases. This CDR3 has 16 amino acids. Germline loops: CDR1 LNHDA, CDR2 SQIVND (reference sequence). V was pared by 7 bases and J by 6 bases, with 12 bases of the junction left unmatched. The CDR3 reads CASKKTTGGAAGELFF. As DNA, the CDR3 is TGTGCCAGTAAAAAGACAACAGGGGGCGCGGCCGGGGAGCTGTTTTTT.

This rearrangement joins TRBV11-2 to TRBJ2-7; D possibly corresponds to TRBD2 (7 bases). V was trimmed by 5 bases and J by 6 bases, leaving 20 bases between them. Looked up from germline, CDR1 is SGHAT and CDR2 is FQNNGV. The CDR3 covers 15 residues. DNA for the CDR3: TGTGCCAGCAGCGCCGGGTTCGGGGGGCTGGGCGAGCAGTACTTC. Protein sequence: CASSAGFGGLGEQYF.

The chain uses TRBV29-1 and TRBJ2-5; 12 nucleotides match TRBD2. Germline V gives CDR1 SQVTM, CDR2 ANQGSEA. The CDR3 covers 12 residues. Losses at the gene ends were 7 bases for V and 4 bases for J; bases not matched to a gene: 1. Here the CDR3 DNA reads TGCAGCGGGGGACTAGCGGGAGAGACCCAGTACTTC. Amino acids: CSGGLAGETQYF.

This clone has only a few counts. This rearrangement joins TRBV10-3 to TRBJ1-2; maybe TRBD1 (5 bases). Trimming pared 8 bases from V and 2 bases from J, leaving 9 bases between. Germline CDR1 reads ENHRY; CDR2 reads SYGVKD. The CDR3 has 12 residues. The CDR3 coding sequence is TGTGCCATCCTGACAGTAAACTATGGCTACACCTTC. This codes for CAILTVNYGYTF.

The V and J genes are TRBV19 and TRBJ2-7, with D tentatively TRBD1 (5 bases). The CDR3 runs 14 residues. V shed 8 bases and J shed 2 bases, with 16 bases lying between them. CDR1 is LNHDA and CDR2 is SQIVND in the germline V gene (reference sequence). In DNA, the CDR3 is TGTGCCAGTCGCAAGGGGCAGGGCACCTACGAGCAGTACTTC. This encodes CASRKGQGTYEQYF.

This clone was seen only a few times. The genes are TRBV30 and TRBJ1-5, with TRBD1 as a possible D gene (5 bases). The V end was cut by 3 bases, the J end by 5 bases, with 26 bases between. Germline CDR1 GTSNPN, CDR2 SVGIG (reference sequence). The CDR3 totals 18 residues. The CDR3 spells CAWSLNRPRDLVYQPQHF. In nucleotides, the CDR3 is TGTGCCTGGAGCCTTAACCGCCCGCGGGACCTTGTCTATCAGCCCCAGCATTTT.

The J gene is TRBJ2-3, the V gene TRBV7-2; 11 bases are shared with TRBD2. In germline, CDR1 is SGHTA, CDR2 FQGNSA. This CDR3 region has 14 residues. Trimming took 4 bases from V and 3 from J; bases not matched to a gene: 0. This CDR3 is CASSWTSGTDTQYF. The CDR3 DNA sequence: TGTGCCAGCAGCTGGACTAGCGGGACAGATACGCAGTATTTT. The full variable domain, rest sourced from reference TRBV7-2 and TRBJ2-3, is GAGVSQSPSNKVTEKGKDVELRCDPISGHTALYWYRQSLGQGLEFLIYFQGNSAPDKSGLPSDRFSAERTGGSVSTLTIQRTQQEDSAVYLCASSWTSGTDTQYFGPGTRLTVL.

Here the CDR3 reads CASSLSAGGYNEQFF. CDR3 DNA: TGTGCCAGCAGCTTATCGGCAGGGGGCTACAATGAGCAGTTCTTC. The chain carries TRBV7-3 and TRBJ2-1, with TRBD1 identical over 7 bases. Unmatched junction bases numbered 4, after V lost 2 bases and J lost 3 bases. This CDR3 has 15 amino acids. CDR1 and CDR2 (germline): SGHTA, FQGTGA.

The chain employs TRBV12-5 and TRBJ1-2; D gene uncertain. The V gene's germline CDR1 is LGHNT and CDR2 FRNRAP. This CDR3 comprises 13 residues. Trimming took off 3 bases at V and 6 bases at J, with 11 bases between the two ends. CDR3 loop: CASGLRHADGYTF. CDR3 DNA: TGTGCTAGTGGTTTACGACACGCAGATGGCTACACCTTC. Full variable domain (rest looked up from reference TRBV12-5 and TRBJ1-2): DARVTQTPRHKVTEMGQEVTMRCQPILGHNTVFWYRQTMMQGLELLAYFRNRAPLDDSGMPKDRFSAEMPDATLATLKIQPSEPRDSAVYFCASGLRHADGYTFGSGTRLTVV.

The rearrangement joins TRBV9 to TRBJ2-2, with D maybe TRBD2 (6 bases). CDR1 is SGDLS, CDR2 YYNGEE, per germline. The CDR3 spans 18 residues. Trimming removed 2 bases at V and 0 bases at J, with 17 bases between. The CDR3 reads CASSVGSGSLANTGELFF. The CDR3 coding sequence is TGTGCCAGCAGCGTTGGGAGCGGGTCGTTAGCGAACACCGGGGAGCTGTTTTTT.

The chain has TRBV19 and TRBJ2-7, with D perhaps TRBD1 (6 bases). Germline V gives CDR1 LNHDA, CDR2 SQIVND (reference sequence). V was clipped by 7 bases and J by 2 bases, with 15 bases between them. The CDR3 has 14 residues. CDR3 sequence: CASKGQGPPYEQYF. In DNA form, the CDR3 reads TGTGCCAGTAAGGGACAAGGGCCCCCCTACGAGCAGTACTTC.

The chain combines TRBV11-2 with TRBJ2-1; the D gene is possibly TRBD1 (6 bases). CDR1 and CDR2 from the germline V gene are SGHAT and FQNNGV. V lost 5 bases and J 6 bases, leaving 14 bases between the germline ends. The CDR3 spans 14 residues. The CDR3: CASSPLQGGNEQFF. The CDR3 DNA reads TGTGCCAGCAGCCCACTACAGGGTGGCAATGAGCAGTTCTTC. The whole variable domain, remainder taken from reference TRBV11-2 and TRBJ2-1, is EAGVAQSPRYKIIEKRQSVAFWCNPISGHATLYWYQQILGQGPKLLIQFQNNGVVDDSQLPKDRFSAERLKGVDSTLKIQPAKLEDSAVYLCASSPLQGGNEQFFGPGTRLTVL.

The rearrangement uses TRBV6-4 and TRBJ2-2; TRBD2 matches at 13 bases. The length of the CDR3 is 15 residues. The V and J ends lost 3 bases and 5 bases, in that order; junction bases with no gene match: 0. Germline CDR1 is MRHNA and CDR2 is SNTAGT. In nucleotides, the CDR3 is TGTGCCAGCAGTGAACTAGCGGGAGGGACCGGGGAGCTGTTTTTT. Encoded protein: CASSELAGGTGELFF.

A few counts support this clone. The chain employs TRBV6-5 and TRBJ1-4; 9 nucleotides agree with TRBD1. Germline CDR1 MNHEY, CDR2 SVGAGI. The CDR3 has 14 amino acids. Trimming cost V 8 bases and J 7 bases; bases outside gene matches: 8. This chain's CDR3 is CASGKQGAAEKLFF. Here the CDR3 DNA reads TGTGCCAGCGGGAAACAGGGGGCGGCTGAAAAACTGTTTTTT.

The V gene is TRBV4-2, the J gene TRBJ1-5; weak D call: TRBD1 (5 bases). The germline gives CDR1 LGHNA, CDR2 YNFKEQ. V lost 2 bases, J lost 0 bases, and 11 bases lay in between. The CDR3 consists of 16 residues. Written as DNA, the CDR3 is TGTGCCAGCAGCCAACGGCAGGGTGATAGCAATCAGCCCCAGCATTTT. As protein: CASSQRQGDSNQPQHF.

J is TRBJ1-2 and V is TRBV18; D remains ambiguous. Germline V gives CDR1 KGHSH, CDR2 LQKENI. The CDR3 has 15 amino acids. Trimming removed 6 bases at V and 0 bases at J, with 14 bases between. CDR3 protein: CASSLSAETNYGYTF. CDR3 nucleotides: TGTGCCAGCTCCCTTTCGGCGGAAACTAACTATGGCTACACCTTC.

The V call is TRBV30, the J call TRBJ1-3; 12 bases fit TRBD1. Germline CDR1 and CDR2: GTSNPN and SVGIG (reference sequence). The CDR3 runs 16 residues. The CDR3 reads CAHSPGQGAAGNTIYF. As DNA, the CDR3 is TGTGCTCATTCTCCGGGACAGGGGGCGGCTGGAAACACCATATATTTT.

This sequence joins TRBV7-9 and TRBJ1-2; no clear D gene. Trimming left V 5 bases short and J 3 bases short, with 10 bases between. The CDR3 contains 13 residues. The V gene's germline CDR1 is SEHNR and CDR2 FQNEAQ (reference sequence). This CDR3 reads CASSREAHYGYTF. The CDR3 DNA reads TGTGCCAGCAGCCGGGAGGCGCACTATGGCTACACCTTC.

The chain is built from TRBV6-5 and TRBJ2-2; D remains unclear. The ends were cut back, 4 bases at V and 6 bases at J, with 18 bases in the middle. CDR1 is MNHEY and CDR2 is SVGAGI in the germline V gene. The length of the CDR3 is 16 residues. The CDR3 loop reads CASSSPTTSGAGELFF. Here the CDR3 DNA reads TGTGCCAGCAGTTCCCCAACCACCTCTGGAGCCGGGGAGCTGTTTTTT.

This chain links TRBV7-2 with TRBJ2-7; no definite D call. This CDR3 has 14 residues. From germline, CDR1 is SGHTA and CDR2 FQGNSA. V lost 3 bases, J lost 3 bases, and 12 bases lay in between. The CDR3 protein is CASSFDTKSYEQYF. In DNA, the CDR3 is TGTGCCAGCAGCTTCGACACAAAGAGCTACGAGCAGTACTTC.

This clone turned up a few times. The chain recombines TRBV7-6 with TRBJ2-2, with 7 bases lining up with TRBD1. Germline CDR1 SGHVS, CDR2 FNYEAQ. Germline trimming cut 2 bases from V and 6 bases from J; bases unmatched to any gene: 6. This CDR3 comprises 15 residues. CDR3 DNA sequence: TGTGCCAGCAGCTTACCTAGACAGGGACCCGGGGAGCTGTTTTTT. It yields the protein CASSLPRQGPGELFF.

The V gene is TRBV15, the J gene TRBJ2-7; no clear D gene. The V gene lost 1 base and the J gene lost 2 bases, with 9 bases spanning the gap. Germline values: CDR1 LNHNV, CDR2 YYDKDF (reference sequence). This CDR3 comprises 14 residues. As DNA, the CDR3 is TGTGCCACCAGCAGAGCCCGGTCCGCCTACGAGCAGTACTTC. Its protein is CATSRARSAYEQYF.

The table lists this clone with a count of one. V is TRBV5-1 and J is TRBJ1-1; no definite D call. The CDR3 totals 15 residues. With 0 bases removed from V and 1 base from J, the gap between germline ends came to 10 bases. Germline V gene sequence: CDR1 SGHRS, CDR2 YFSETQ. The CDR3 DNA sequence: TGCGCCAGCAGCTTGGTACCGGGTACGAACACTGAAGCTTTCTTT. It yields the protein CASSLVPGTNTEAFF.